The present TCR beta chain was sequenced within a study of cytomegalovirus exposure and HLA in healthy donors. It was with 60 Vbeta and 13 Jbeta primers that the PCR ran. Method: immunoSEQ multiplex PCR; TCRdb's copy keeps in-frame clones and lacks some. The table records tens of thousands of clones, roughly three quarters of them present only once. The CDR3 is 15 amino acids. The germline V gene encodes CDR1 SEHNR and CDR2 FQNEAQ (reference sequence). V lost 4 bases to trimming and J lost 4 bases; unmatched junction nucleotides: 5. With regard to this clone: Its specificity is unknown.

Study results and limitations: A prior analysis recorded that most TCR beta V segments were productive about 87% or about 30% of the time. A later analysis linked a missense variant in DCLRE1C to the trimming of TCR beta V and J genes. The investigators catalogued about 170 TCR beta chains as cytomegalovirus-associated.

The sequenced sample consisted of PBMCs. The source is a woman between 40 and 55 years old in good health and CMV-seropositive. This chain connects TRBV7-9 to TRBJ2-3; 10 bases map to TRBD2. The CDR3 bases are TGTGCCAGCAGCTCGGGACTAGCGCTCCCAGATACGCAGTATTTT. Amino acids: CASSSGLALPDTQYF.